The clone carrying this T cell receptor (beta chain) came up many times. The entry originates in a study of metastatic and nonmetastatic thyroid tumors. Overall study context: Repertoires were compared across blood and tumor or nodule tissue from malignant and benign thyroid patients.

Not a single patient had been given any form of treatment at any point before undergoing thyroid surgery. TCRdb re-called the PCR reads with MiXCR. The sample lists about 33,000 clones; 17% were seen once. Per germline, CDR1 SGHAT and CDR2 FQNNGV. The ends were cut back, 3 bases at V and 9 bases at J, with 12 bases in the middle. The CDR3 runs 13 residues. The rearrangement links TRBV11-2 to TRBJ2-1; D gene unclear. Sequenced: blood. The sequence was collected from a female donor with papillary thyroid cancer or a benign thyroid nodule (not recorded which). Some clones in this sample may be carry-over from other donors' samples. In DNA, the CDR3 is TGTGCCAGCAGCTTTGTCCGGCTGGGTGAGCAGTTCTTC. Encoded protein: CASSFVRLGEQFF.